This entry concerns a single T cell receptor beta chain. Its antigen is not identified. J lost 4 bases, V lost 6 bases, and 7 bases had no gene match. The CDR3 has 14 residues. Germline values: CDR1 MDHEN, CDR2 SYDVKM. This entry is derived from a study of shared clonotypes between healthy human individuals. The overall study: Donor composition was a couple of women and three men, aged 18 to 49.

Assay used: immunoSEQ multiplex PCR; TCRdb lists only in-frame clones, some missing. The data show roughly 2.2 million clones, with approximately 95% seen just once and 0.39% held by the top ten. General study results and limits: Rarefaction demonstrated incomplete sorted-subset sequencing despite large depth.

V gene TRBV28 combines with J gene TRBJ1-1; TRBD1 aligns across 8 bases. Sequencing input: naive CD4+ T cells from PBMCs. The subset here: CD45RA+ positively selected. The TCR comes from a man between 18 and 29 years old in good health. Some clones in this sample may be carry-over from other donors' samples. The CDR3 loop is CASRAPTGGTEAFF. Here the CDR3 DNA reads TGTGCCAGCAGGGCTCCTACAGGGGGCACTGAAGCTTTCTTT.